This T cell receptor beta chain was sequenced during a study of T cells in women clearing cervical HPV infection. Turning to the study itself: Women with histologically confirmed HPV16-related CIN3 or worse, 2 with invasive cancer, served as cases.

TCRdb's table, derived via immunoSEQ multiplex PCR, lists solely in-frame clones and lacks some. The table lists about 36,000 clones. For this clone: The CDR3 end falls 3 residues outside the read, so it is completed with the germline J gene.

V lost 4 bases and J lost 2, with 13 bases in between. Germline lookup yields CDR1 SGHNT and CDR2 YYREEE (reference sequence). The length of the CDR3 is 15 residues. The V and J genes are TRBV5-4 and TRBJ1-5; D might be TRBD1 (5 bases). Sequenced: blood buffy coat. The clonotype was recovered from a woman aged 18-70 years with a cervical HPV16 infection that either progressed to CIN3+ or cleared (not recorded which). The part of the CDR3 DNA that was read is TGTGCCAGCAGCAACGGGGGGGGAGGCAATCAGCCC. Translating it yields CASSNGGGGNQP. The complete CDR3 reads CASSNGGGGNQPQHF.